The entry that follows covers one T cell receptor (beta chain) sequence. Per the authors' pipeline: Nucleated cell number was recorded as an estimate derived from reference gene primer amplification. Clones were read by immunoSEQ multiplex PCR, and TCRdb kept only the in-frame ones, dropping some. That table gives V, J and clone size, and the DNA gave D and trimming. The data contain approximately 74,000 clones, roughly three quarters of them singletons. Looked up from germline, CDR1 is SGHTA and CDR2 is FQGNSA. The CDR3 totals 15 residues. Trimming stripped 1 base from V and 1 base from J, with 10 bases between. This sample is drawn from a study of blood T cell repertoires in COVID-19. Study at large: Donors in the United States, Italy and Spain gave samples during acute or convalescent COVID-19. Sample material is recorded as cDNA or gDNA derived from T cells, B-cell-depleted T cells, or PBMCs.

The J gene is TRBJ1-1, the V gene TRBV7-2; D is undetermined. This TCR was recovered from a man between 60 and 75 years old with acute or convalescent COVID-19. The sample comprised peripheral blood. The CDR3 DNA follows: TGTGCCAGCAGCTTAGTCCAGATCAAGAACACTGAAGCTTTCTTT. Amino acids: CASSLVQIKNTEAFF.